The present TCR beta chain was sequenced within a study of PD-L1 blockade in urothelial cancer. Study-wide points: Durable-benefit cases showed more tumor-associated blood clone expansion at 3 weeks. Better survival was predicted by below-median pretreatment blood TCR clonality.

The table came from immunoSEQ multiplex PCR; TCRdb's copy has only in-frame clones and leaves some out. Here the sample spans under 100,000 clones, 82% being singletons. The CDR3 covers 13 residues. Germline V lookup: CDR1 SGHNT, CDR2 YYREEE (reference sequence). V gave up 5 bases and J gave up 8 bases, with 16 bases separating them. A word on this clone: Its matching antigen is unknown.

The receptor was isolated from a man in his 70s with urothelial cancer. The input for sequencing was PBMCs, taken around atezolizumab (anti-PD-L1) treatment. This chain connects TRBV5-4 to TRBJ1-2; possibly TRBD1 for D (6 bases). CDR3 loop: CASSLQGIEGYTF. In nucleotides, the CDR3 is TGTGCCAGCAGTCTACAGGGTATTGAGGGCTACACCTTC.